What follows are 15 T cell receptor beta chains derived from one specimen sequenced in a study of T cells in Graves' hyperthyroidism and ophthalmopathy. Researchers took RNA transcripts and amplified the TCR beta CDR3 regions from them. TCR CDR3 regions were first amplified by RT-PCR with HTBI primers. MiXCR, run by TCRdb on the multiplex PCR reads, gives a single entry per CDR3 protein. The data show 750,000 to 950,000 distinct CDR3 sequences, with 38% seen just once and 7% to 10% held by the top ten. Sequences were obtained from blood. The receptor source for this set is a man aged 18 to 30 with Graves' hyperthyroidism.

This clonotype was counted only a few times. The V and J genes are TRBV10-3 and TRBJ1-5, with 8 positions matching TRBD1. V shed 10 bases, J shed 1 base, and the junction held 6 bases outside the gene matches. Germline CDR1 is ENHRY and CDR2 is SYGVKD. The CDR3 has 14 residues. CDR3 nucleotides: TGTGCCACCGGGACAGGCGGGAGCAATCAGCCCCAGCATTTT. This codes for CATGTGGSNQPQHF.

This clonotype was observed a single time. The V call is TRBV5-6, the J call TRBJ2-5; TRBD1 matches 7 bases. Germline CDR1 SGHDT, CDR2 YYEEEE. The CDR3 has 12 amino acids. V lost 5 bases and J lost 8; bases outside the gene matches: 6. This CDR3 reads CASSFGDRTQYF. CDR3 sequence (DNA): TGTGCCAGCAGTTTCGGGGACAGAACCCAGTACTTC.

The rearrangement links TRBV24-1 to TRBJ2-5; no firm D call. The CDR3 contains 14 residues. V gave up 0 bases and J gave up 5 bases, with 9 bases separating them. Germline V gene sequence: CDR1 KGHDR, CDR2 SFDVKD. The CDR3 DNA reads as TGTGCCACCAGTGATTTGCAGGCGGAGGAGACCCAGTACTTC. It encodes CATSDLQAEETQYF.

The CDR3 sequence: CASRVWDRESTEAFF. For the CDR3, the DNA is TGTGCCAGCAGGGTTTGGGACAGGGAGAGCACTGAAGCTTTCTTT. The V call is TRBV7-2, the J call TRBJ1-1, with 9 bases aligning to TRBD1. Germline V gene data show CDR1 as SGHTA and CDR2 as FQGNSA. Losses at the gene ends were 6 bases for V and 4 bases for J; bases not matched to a gene: 9. The CDR3 length is 15 residues.

This clonotype showed up many times. The V call is TRBV20-1, the J call TRBJ1-1, with D unresolved. The CDR3 is 13 amino acids. Germline V gene data show CDR1 as DFQATT and CDR2 as SNEGSKA (reference sequence). The CDR3 loop is CSDTREVDTEAFF. CDR3 coding DNA: TGCAGCGATACAAGGGAGGTGGACACTGAAGCTTTCTTT.

The V call is TRBV7-2, the J call TRBJ1-2, with D perhaps TRBD1 (5 bases). The CDR3 extends over 14 amino acids. Germline CDR1 is SGHTA and CDR2 is FQGNSA. Trimming left V 8 bases short and J 3 bases short, with 16 bases between. CDR3 bases: TGTGCCAGCGCACAAGAGGGGACGTACTATGGCTACACCTTC. This encodes CASAQEGTYYGYTF.

This chain links TRBV24-1 with TRBJ2-5, with D perhaps being TRBD1 or TRBD2 (5 bases each). The ends were cut back, 4 bases at V and 4 bases at J, with 9 bases in the middle. This CDR3 comprises 13 residues. Germline values: CDR1 KGHDR, CDR2 SFDVKD. CDR3 DNA sequence: TGTGCCACCAGTGAGACGGGGCCAGAGACCCAGTACTTC. Its translation is CATSETGPETQYF.

This clonotype was counted at least ten times. The gene calls are TRBV9 and TRBJ1-6; no clear D. The germline gives CDR1 SGDLS, CDR2 YYNGEE. This CDR3 has 13 amino acids. Trimming removed 0 bases from V and 8 bases from J, with 6 bases in between. CDR3 DNA sequence: TGTGCCAGCAGCGTAGGGACGGATTCACCCCTCCACTTT. Encoded protein: CASSVGTDSPLHF.

DNA of the CDR3: TGTGCCAGCTGTCTCGACGGGTTCTTCTATGGCTACACCTTC. Translation: CASCLDGFFYGYTF. V is TRBV5-5 and J is TRBJ1-2, with D uncertain. Germline CDR1 SGHKS, CDR2 YYEKEE (reference sequence). V lost 7 bases and J lost 4, with 17 bases in between. The CDR3 covers 14 residues.

The chain has TRBV9 and TRBJ1-1; no clear D gene. CDR3 length: 15 amino acids. The germline gives CDR1 SGDLS, CDR2 YYNGEE. Trimming shortened V by 2 bases and J by 7 bases, and 18 bases separated the two germline ends. CDR3 sequence: CASSVEDERPGEAFF. CDR3 coding DNA: TGTGCCAGCAGCGTTGAAGACGAAAGACCGGGTGAAGCTTTCTTT. The variable domain in full, with the rest retrieved from reference TRBV9 and TRBJ1-1, is DSGVTQTPKHLITATGQRVTLRCSPRSGDLSVYWYQQSLDQGLQFLIQYYNGEERAKGNILERFSAQQFPDLHSELNLSSLELGDSALYFCASSVEDERPGEAFFGQGTRLTVV.

The V gene is TRBV10-3, the J gene TRBJ2-5; 13 bases are a match to TRBD2. Judging by the DNA end, TRBJ2-7 fits better; the J call may be wrong. The CDR3 length is 16 residues. The V gene's germline CDR1 is ENHRY and CDR2 SYGVKD. CDR3 in DNA: TGTGCCATCAGAACCGGGACTAGCGGGGCCACCTACGAGCAGTACTTC. Translation: CAIRTGTSGATYEQYF.

The gene calls are TRBV2 and TRBJ2-7; 7 bases match TRBD1. The CDR3 extends over 14 amino acids. From germline, CDR1 is SNHLY and CDR2 FYNNEI. V gave up 6 bases and J gave up 2 bases; unmatched junction bases: 7. The CDR3 DNA sequence: TGTGCCAGCAGCGAGGGGGACAGTACCTACGAGCAGTACTTC. Protein sequence: CASSEGDSTYEQYF.

In this sample, this clonotype turned up many times. The chain carries TRBV29-1 and TRBJ2-5, with 8 nucleotides matching TRBD1. The ends lost 5 bases at V and 1 base at J; junction bases unmatched: 6. CDR3 length: 14 residues. Germline CDR1 is SQVTM and CDR2 is ANQGSEA. The CDR3 region is CSVLGQGTQETQYF. The CDR3 DNA follows: TGCAGCGTTCTAGGACAGGGTACCCAAGAGACCCAGTACTTC.

This clonotype has a handful of counts. The junction does not match germline at one end; this may be a read error. The V call is TRBV7-7, the J call TRBJ2-7; 9 bases agree with TRBD2. The germline gives CDR1 SSHAT, CDR2 FNYEAQ (reference sequence). The CDR3 is made up of 15 amino acids. The CDR3 spells CASSLQRGDSYEQYF. CDR3 DNA sequence: TGTGCTAGCAGCTTACAGCGGGGGGACTCCTACGAGCAGTACTTC.

This clonotype was detected ten times or more. J is TRBJ2-5 and V is TRBV9; TRBD1 agrees at 7 bases. The CDR3 spans 14 residues. Germline V gene sequence: CDR1 SGDLS, CDR2 YYNGEE. V shed 3 bases, J shed 5 bases, and the junction held 7 bases outside the gene matches. CDR3 bases: TGTGCCAGCAGCGCCTGGACAGGACGTGAGACCCAGTACTTC. Translation: CASSAWTGRETQYF.